Sequencing of this TCR beta chain was carried out in a study of shared T cell receptors in the human thymus (dated by TCRdb to the early 2020s). About the investigation overall: The study examined how self-reactive, shared T-cell receptor alpha chains are generated in the human thymus.

This clone occurred once. Its specific antigen is unknown. There are no base qualities to consult, and no much larger clone falls within one base. To prepare the library, the immunoSEQ multiplex PCR assay was applied. The source is immuneACCESS, and TCRdb retained only in-frame sequences with V and J called. Part of the clones is not carried over; for the studies checked, unresolved V genes explain less than half of this, and the remainder is unexplained. In all, the sample holds approximately 660,000 clones, and roughly 88% of those were seen once. About 0.01% of the sample lies in the top ten. The CDR3 runs 15 residues from the cysteine to the phenylalanine. Just CDR3 DNA is preserved here, 45 bases in frame from base 1. For this chain, trimming is 3 bases at the V end and 5 bases at the J end, and the number of junction bases without a gene match is 3. As encoded in the germline V gene, CDR1 is LGHNA while CDR2 is YNFKEQ.

This same sample was also taken into another study, of human thymus T cells. From that second study: Donors were immunologically healthy infants undergoing open corrective cardiac surgery for congenital heart defects in Finland. Thymus tissue was collected as surgical resects that were removed during corrective cardiac surgery. V and J gene segment usage appeared biased in both thymic and peripheral blood repertoires. Highly overlapping thymic TCR repertoires among unrelated individuals were reported in the related research. The study characterized TCR alpha and beta repertoires from under 10 infant thymus samples and a few related peripheral blood samples. Donor ages ranging from roughly 7 to 250 days were recorded, and six or seven male and two female infants were included in the cohort. Thymocytes were mechanically released from the tissue and were stored as pellets of about 9-33 million cells at -70 degrees C. A QIAsymphony instrument was used to extract genomic DNA from the frozen cell pellets. Using the immunoSEQ multiplex PCR assay, the TCRB and TCRAD loci were amplified from a standardized quantity of quality-controlled genomic DNA. The V(D)J region was spanned by amplicons of a length sufficient to cover the CDR3 and to identify V and J genes. Amplicon sequencing was performed on an Illumina platform through the commercial immunoSEQ service. Corrections for primer bias and sequencing errors followed previously described methods, while TCRAD and TCRB definitions were based on the IMGT database. Repertoires were analysed with immunoSEQ Analyzer 3.0 and VDJTools, covering basic statistics, V/J segment usage, diversity estimates, rarefaction and pairwise overlap. Diversity was estimated with Chao1, ChaoE, Efron-Thisted, Shannon and inverse Simpson indices, and also on datasets down-sampled to the smallest sample. Repertoire overlap was determined by strict matching of CDR3 nucleotide sequence, V gene and J gene, and Jaccard-based multidimensional scaling clustering was applied. On average, thymus samples yielded roughly 800,000 unique TCRB clonotypes, whereas blood samples yielded about 80,000.

The sequence links TRBV4-2 to TRBJ2-3, with 12 junctional bases fitting TRBD2. Sequences were obtained from thymocytes. The clonotype comes from a boy under two years old with a congenital heart defect. Donor details come from another sample of the same person, matched by shared clones. The nucleotides are TGTGCCAGCAGCCACGGACTAGCGGGAAAAGATACGCAGTATTTT. This is translated as CASSHGLAGKDTQYF.